This T cell receptor (beta chain) was found in a study of vaccination effects on CD4 cells after COVID-19. Findings of the study overall: Marked contraction was observed in infection-induced and vaccine-induced clones late after vaccination.

A remark on this clone: Its antigen is unidentified.

Within the ViraFEST assay, antigen-specific CD4+ T cells underwent expansion with viral peptide pools prior to sequencing. CD4+ T cell isolation took place after 10 days of culture. The participants, recipients of two vaccine doses, got either BNT162b2 or mRNA-1273. Only in-frame clones appear in the TCRdb table, and some are missing; sequencing was by immunoSEQ multiplex PCR. The data contain approximately 78,000 clones, about 81% of them seen just once; the ten biggest clones take up around 1.3%. Germline-derived CDR1 and CDR2 are SGHVS and FQNEAQ. The CDR3 length is 14 residues. V was pared by 5 bases and J by 9 bases, with 14 bases between.

The chain combines TRBV7-8 with TRBJ1-6; no clear D gene. The TCR sequence derives from a human donor who received a COVID-19 vaccine. The sequencing here drew on CD4+ T cells from PBMCs cultured with HCoV-229E spike peptides, taken after COVID-19 vaccination. For the CDR3, the DNA is TGTGCCAGCAGCGCTCGGGGATCTGGTTCACCCCTCCACTTT. Amino acids: CASSARGSGSPLHF.